These 7 T cell receptor beta chains were all obtained from the same sample, sequenced in a study of blood T cell repertoires in COVID-19. Produced via immunoSEQ multiplex PCR; TCRdb's table is partial and in-frame only. The repertoire holds fewer than 20,000 clones, with less than 80% as singletons. The material sequenced was peripheral blood. These receptors all come from a man aged 70-80 years with active or convalescent COVID-19.

This sequence joins TRBV19 and TRBJ1-2; D unresolved. There are 15 residues in the CDR3. Germline values: CDR1 LNHDA, CDR2 SQIVND (reference sequence). The ends were cut back, 8 bases at V and 2 bases at J, with 18 bases in the middle. CDR3 in amino acids: CASARSTASNYGYTF. The CDR3 DNA follows: TGTGCCAGTGCCAGATCAACAGCCTCCAACTATGGCTACACCTTC.

The V and J genes are TRBV27 and TRBJ2-7, with 7 bases aligning to TRBD1. The length of the CDR3 is 13 residues. The germline gives CDR1 MNHEY, CDR2 SMNVEV (reference sequence). V dropped 6 bases and J dropped 5; count of bases not matched to a gene: 7. The CDR3 DNA follows: TGTGCCAGCAGGAGACAGGGTTTCCACGAGCAGTACTTC. Translated, it gives CASRRQGFHEQYF.

This chain's CDR3 is CASGLPGTVYGYTF. The CDR3 coding sequence is TGTGCTAGTGGTTTGCCGGGGACAGTCTATGGCTACACCTTC. The rearrangement links TRBV12-5 to TRBJ1-2; 7 positions agree with TRBD1. This CDR3 contains 14 residues. Germline V lookup: CDR1 LGHNT, CDR2 FRNRAP. Unmatched junction bases numbered 4, after V lost 2 bases and J lost 4 bases.

The table lists this clone with a few counts. The chain carries TRBV6-5 and TRBJ1-4; D possibly corresponds to TRBD1 (6 bases). Germline values: CDR1 MNHEY, CDR2 SVGAGI. Trimming removed 5 bases from V and 1 base from J, with 8 bases in between. The CDR3 is 14 amino acids. CDR3 amino acids: CASSLRGTNEKLFF. For the CDR3, the DNA is TGTGCCAGCAGTCTCAGGGGAACTAATGAAAAACTGTTTTTT.

CDR3 in DNA: TGTGCCAGCAGCCAAGATAACGCGGGACTAGCGGGAGGGCACCTCACAGATACGCAGTATTTT. Amino acids: CASSQDNAGLAGGHLTDTQYF. The chain recombines TRBV4-2 with TRBJ2-3, with 16 bases aligning to TRBD2. The CDR3 has 21 amino acids. The ends lost 0 bases at V and 2 bases at J; junction bases unmatched: 11. In germline, CDR1 is LGHNA, CDR2 YNFKEQ.

V and J are TRBV18 and TRBJ2-7; 10 bases align to TRBD2. CDR1 is KGHSH, CDR2 LQKENI, per germline. The CDR3 totals 14 residues. J gave up 6 bases and V 4 bases, and 6 bases lay outside the gene matches. The CDR3 spells CASSRSGRTPEQYF. The CDR3 nucleotides are TGTGCCAGCTCACGTAGCGGGAGGACGCCCGAGCAGTACTTC.

The gene calls are TRBV25-1 and TRBJ1-2; D gene unclear. Germline V gene data show CDR1 as MGHDK and CDR2 as SYGVNS. V gave up 4 bases and J gave up 7 bases, with 13 bases separating them. This CDR3 is built from 13 residues. This CDR3 is CASSVVHAGGYTF. CDR3 coding DNA: TGTGCCAGCAGTGTAGTTCATGCGGGTGGCTACACCTTC.